Shown below are 21 T cell receptor beta chains from a single sample sequenced in a study of CD8 T cells in ankylosing spondylitis (TCRdb year 2017). Library construction relied on 5' RACE. The sample was run on an Illumina HiSeq 2500. TCRdb cleaned the public reads at Q25 with fastp, built clones with MiXCR and kept in-frame beta chains. Rows merge per CDR3 protein into single entries with the most common DNA and genes. This sample lists approximately 220,000 distinct CDR3 sequences; around a quarter were detected once. 6.6% of the sample is in the top ten clones. The sequencing sample was made of blood, either unsorted or a sorted T cell fraction (not recorded which). These receptors were taken from a male donor with ankylosing spondylitis or in good health (not recorded which).

This clonotype was seen at least ten times. This rearrangement joins TRBV5-6 to TRBJ2-4; no reliable D call. This CDR3 contains 12 residues. V gave up 1 base and J gave up 7 bases, with 6 bases separating them. Germline values: CDR1 SGHDT, CDR2 YYEEEE. The CDR3 DNA sequence: TGTGCCAGCAGCTTGTCGAGGAACATTCAGTACTTC. Translated, it gives CASSLSRNIQYF. Looking up the rest from reference TRBV5-6 and TRBJ2-4 gives the full variable domain: DAGVTQSPTHLIKTRGQQVTLRCSPKSGHDTVSWYQQALGQGPQFIFQYYEEEERQRGNFPDRFSGHQFPNYSSELNVNALLLGDSALYLCASSLSRNIQYFGAGTRLSVL.

Ten or more counts support this clonotype. This chain joins TRBV4-1 and TRBJ2-1; tentative D call: TRBD2 (6 bases). V lost 4 bases, J lost 4 bases, and 17 bases lay in between. The V gene's germline CDR1 is MGHRA and CDR2 YSYEKL. The CDR3 runs 16 residues. CDR3 sequence (DNA): TGCGCCAGCAGCCTGACATACCGGGACTCTTACAATGAGCAGTTCTTC. It is translated as CASSLTYRDSYNEQFF.

This chain links TRBV20-1 with TRBJ2-7, with no clear D. The CDR3 loop spans 11 amino acids. Germline V CDR1 and CDR2: DFQATT, SNEGSKA (reference sequence). The V end was cut by 6 bases, the J end by 7 bases, with 13 bases between. CDR3 DNA sequence: TGCAGTGCCGTTTTGGGCTGGGAGCAGTACTTC. Its protein product is CSAVLGWEQYF.

In nucleotides, the CDR3 is TGTGCCAGCAGCCCCCCGGGCCCCCGGAAGTTCTTC. Translation: CASSPPGPRKFF. This sequence joins TRBV7-2 and TRBJ2-1; D not resolved. V lost 5 bases to trimming and J lost 14 bases, with 16 bases between them. CDR1 is SGHTA and CDR2 is FQGNSA in the germline V gene. This CDR3 is built from 12 residues.

The sample holds a few counts of this clonotype. The gene calls are TRBV29-1 and TRBJ1-2; no reliable D call. The germline gives CDR1 SQVTM, CDR2 ANQGSEA. V lost 7 bases, J lost 4 bases, and 10 bases lay in between. CDR3 length equals 11 residues. CDR3 bases: TGCAGCGCCCGTCTTTCCTATGGCTACACCTTC. Amino acid sequence: CSARLSYGYTF. Full variable domain (rest looked up from reference TRBV29-1 and TRBJ1-2): SAVISQKPSRDICQRGTSLTIQCQVDSQVTMMFWYRQQPGQSLTLIATANQGSEATYESGFVIDKFPISRPNLTFSTLTVSNMSPEDSSIYLCSARLSYGYTFGSGTRLTVV.

This clonotype was counted many times. The chain links TRBV6-5 to TRBJ2-2; 8 bases agree with TRBD2. Trimming at V came to 4 bases and at J to 4 bases, leaving 2 bases not matched to a gene. Germline CDR1 is MNHEY and CDR2 is SVGAGI. This CDR3 comprises 14 residues. The CDR3 coding sequence is TGTGCCAGCAGTTGGACTAGCAGCACCGGGGAGCTGTTTTTT. This sequence encodes CASSWTSSTGELFF.

The sample holds many counts of this clonotype. A junction boundary mismatches the germline segment, possibly from a read error. The chain recombines TRBV14 with TRBJ1-2; no clear D. The CDR3 runs to 15 residues. Per the germline V gene, CDR1 is SGHDN and CDR2 is FVKESK. CDR3 amino acids: CASSLTSYRTYDYTF. CDR3 bases: TGTGCCAGCAGTCTTACTTCATACCGTACCTATGACTACACCTTC. Complete variable domain (other parts from reference TRBV14 and TRBJ1-2): EAGVTQFPSHSVIEKGQTVTLRCDPISGHDNLYWYRRVMGKEIKFLLHFVKESKQDESGMPNNRFLAERTGGTYSTLKVQPAELEDSGVYFCASSLTSYRTYDYTFGSGTRLTVV.

In its sample, this clonotype was seen a few times. The V call is TRBV6-5, the J call TRBJ2-7; D tentatively fits TRBD1 or TRBD2 (5 bases each). The CDR3 covers 15 residues. V lost 4 bases to trimming and J lost 0 bases, with 13 bases between them. Germline CDR1 reads MNHEY; CDR2 reads SVGAGI. The CDR3, as DNA: TGTGCCAGCAGTTCCCGGGACCGAAGCTCCTACGAGCAGTACTTC. Amino acid sequence: CASSSRDRSSYEQYF.

The table lists this clonotype with a few counts. The chain uses TRBV2 and TRBJ1-5, with unresolved D. V lost 6 bases, J lost 0 bases, and 18 bases lay in between. The CDR3 sequence is 17 residues long. Germline V gene sequence: CDR1 SNHLY, CDR2 FYNNEI. The CDR3 is CASRGQISTYSNQPQHF. Here the CDR3 DNA reads TGTGCCAGCAGGGGTCAGATATCGACTTATAGCAATCAGCCCCAGCATTTT.

CDR3 residues: CASRAGQGDEQYF. The CDR3 DNA sequence: TGTGCCAGCAGAGCAGGACAGGGGGACGAGCAGTACTTC. The chain recombines TRBV7-2 with TRBJ2-7; 10 bases line up with TRBD1. V gave up 6 bases and J gave up 5 bases; unmatched junction bases: 4. This CDR3 comprises 13 residues. CDR1 is SGHTA and CDR2 is FQGNSA in the germline V gene. The full variable domain, completed using reference TRBV7-2 and TRBJ2-7, is GAGVSQSPSNKVTEKGKDVELRCDPISGHTALYWYRQSLGQGLEFLIYFQGNSAPDKSGLPSDRFSAERTGGSVSTLTIQRTQQEDSAVYLCASRAGQGDEQYFGPGTRLTVT.

The genes are TRBV20-1 and TRBJ2-4; 8 bases map to TRBD1. This CDR3 contains 13 residues. The V gene end was trimmed by 6 bases and the J gene end by 2 bases; junction bases not matched to a gene: 3. CDR1 and CDR2 (germline): DFQATT, SNEGSKA (reference sequence). CDR3 bases: TGCAGTGCCAGACAGGGGACCAAAAACATTCAGTACTTC. Amino acids: CSARQGTKNIQYF.

The chain has TRBV9 and TRBJ1-3, with a possible D match to TRBD1 (5 bases). V gave up 6 bases and J gave up 4 bases, with 11 bases separating them. CDR3 length: 13 residues. Germline V CDR1 and CDR2: SGDLS, YYNGEE. CDR3 in amino acids: CASTQGAGNTIYF. CDR3 sequence (DNA): TGTGCCAGCACCCAGGGAGCAGGAAACACCATATATTTT.

This clonotype was picked up a small number of times. The V and J genes are TRBV6-1 and TRBJ1-5; a possible D gene is TRBD1 (5 bases). V dropped 9 bases and J dropped 0 bases, with 15 bases sitting between them. The CDR3 has 15 residues. Germline CDR1 MNHNS, CDR2 SASEGT. CDR3 coding DNA: TGTGCCAGTGACGAAAGGGGTTATAGCAATCAGCCCCAGCATTTT. It specifies CASDERGYSNQPQHF.

In this sample, this clonotype turned up many times. The chain couples TRBV4-2 to TRBJ2-2; 10 positions agree with TRBD2. The germline gives CDR1 LGHNA, CDR2 YNFKEQ. CDR3 length: 15 residues. Trimming took 0 bases from V and 5 from J; bases not matched to a gene: 0. The CDR3 is CASSQELAGTGELFF. CDR3 in DNA: TGTGCCAGCAGCCAAGAACTAGCGGGGACCGGGGAGCTGTTTTTT.

V and J are TRBV6-5 and TRBJ2-5, with 9 bases that match TRBD1. V shed 0 bases and J 7 bases; nucleotides not matched to a gene: 3. Germline V CDR1 and CDR2: MNHEY, SVGAGI. This CDR3 is built from 14 residues. CDR3 residues: CASSYSQGAGTQYF. CDR3 bases: TGTGCCAGCAGTTACTCACAGGGGGCTGGGACCCAGTACTTC.

This chain uses TRBV20-1 with TRBJ2-5; TRBD1 aligns across 8 bases. The germline gives CDR1 DFQATT, CDR2 SNEGSKA (reference sequence). This CDR3 contains 16 residues. V shed 5 bases and J 6 bases; nucleotides not matched to a gene: 17. The CDR3 loop reads CSAPDSRTGNSKTQYF. The CDR3 bases are TGCAGTGCTCCGGATTCCCGGACAGGGAATTCAAAGACCCAGTACTTC.

This clonotype was seen a few times. The chain uses TRBV20-1 and TRBJ2-2; maybe TRBD2 (6 bases). Trimming shortened V by 3 bases and J by 2 bases, and 10 bases separated the two germline ends. The germline CDR1 and CDR2 sequences are DFQATT and SNEGSKA (reference sequence). The CDR3 extends over 14 amino acids. CDR3 bases: TGCAGTGCTAGTATGCGGGAAAACACCGGGGAGCTGTTTTTT. This gives the protein CSASMRENTGELFF.

This clonotype was observed at least ten times. This chain joins TRBV12-3 or TRBV12-4 and TRBJ2-5; tentative D call: TRBD1 (7 bases). With 2 bases removed from V and 8 bases from J, the gap between germline ends came to 12 bases. The CDR3 spans 13 residues. The CDR3 bases are TGTGCCAGCAGTTTAACGCAGGGGGGAACCCAGTACTTC. Encoded protein: CASSLTQGGTQYF.

This clonotype was found many times. The V call is TRBV27, the J call TRBJ2-7, with D tentatively TRBD1 (7 bases). The germline CDR1 and CDR2 sequences are MNHEY and SMNVEV (reference sequence). This CDR3 has 15 residues. The V end lost 7 bases, the J end lost 0 bases, and 16 bases lay between the germline ends. CDR3: CASKGAGRPSYEQYF. Written as DNA, the CDR3 is TGTGCCAGCAAGGGGGCGGGGCGTCCCTCCTACGAGCAGTACTTC.

This clonotype was seen more than once but under ten times. This rearrangement joins TRBV12-3 or TRBV12-4 to TRBJ2-2, with 10 bases matching TRBD2. V shed 6 bases and J 5 bases; nucleotides not matched to a gene: 9. This CDR3 contains 16 residues. CDR3: CASRPGLAEGTGELFF. CDR3 nucleotide sequence: TGTGCCAGCAGACCTGGACTAGCGGAGGGGACCGGGGAGCTGTTTTTT.

This clonotype was counted a few times. The J gene is TRBJ2-3, the V gene TRBV5-5; unclear D gene. The CDR3 consists of 15 residues. Germline values: CDR1 SGHKS, CDR2 YYEKEE (reference sequence). V gave up 0 bases and J gave up 0 bases, with 8 bases separating them. This CDR3 reads CASSLASTSTDTQYF. CDR3 coding DNA: TGTGCCAGCAGCTTGGCCAGTACTAGCACAGATACGCAGTATTTT.